Each of the 24 T cell receptor beta chains below was sequenced from the same sample in a study of identical twins. TCRdb reanalysed the 5' RACE reads using MiXCR and keeps one entry per CDR3 protein. Here the sample spans about 520,000 distinct CDR3 sequences, around 20% being singletons. The same specimen was also included in a second study, on T cells expressing NK-cell markers.

The sample comprised CD4+ T cells sorted from blood. These receptors originate from a young woman in good health.

This CDR3 reads CAIRPGLSYNSPLHF. DNA of the CDR3: TGTGCCATCAGACCAGGGCTCTCCTATAATTCACCCCTCCACTTT. This chain joins TRBV10-3 and TRBJ1-6; maybe TRBD1 (5 bases). Germline loops: CDR1 ENHRY, CDR2 SYGVKD. V lost 6 bases and J 0 bases, leaving 9 bases between the germline ends. This CDR3 has 15 residues.

The chain combines TRBV25-1 with TRBJ2-7; maybe TRBD1 (5 bases). Germline CDR1 MGHDK, CDR2 SYGVNS. The CDR3 covers 15 residues. The V end lost 4 bases, the J end lost 4 bases, and 17 bases lay between the germline ends. The DNA of the CDR3 is TGTGCCAGCAGTGGAGGACACTCGAGAGCTTACGAGCAGTACTTC. Its protein product is CASSGGHSRAYEQYF.

This clonotype occurred a few times. J is TRBJ1-2 and V is TRBV20-1; D is perhaps TRBD1 (5 bases). Germline assignment: CDR1 DFQATT and CDR2 SNEGSKA (reference sequence). Trimming stripped 0 bases from V and 4 bases from J, with 15 bases between. The CDR3 runs 15 residues. Written as DNA, the CDR3 is TGCAGTGCTAGAGATGGGACCGAATTCCCCTATGGCTACACCTTC. Translating it yields CSARDGTEFPYGYTF.

This chain connects TRBV7-2 to TRBJ2-3; 9 bases are shared with TRBD1. CDR3 length: 15 amino acids. CDR1 and CDR2 (germline): SGHTA, FQGNSA. Unmatched junction bases numbered 7, after V lost 5 bases and J lost 4 bases. DNA for the CDR3: TGTGCCAGCAGCCGATGGGACAGGGCGGCAGATACGCAGTATTTT. This encodes CASSRWDRAADTQYF. The whole variable domain, filled in from reference TRBV7-2 and TRBJ2-3, reads GAGVSQSPSNKVTEKGKDVELRCDPISGHTALYWYRQSLGQGLEFLIYFQGNSAPDKSGLPSDRFSAERTGGSVSTLTIQRTQQEDSAVYLCASSRWDRAADTQYFGPGTRLTVL.

This clonotype was found a few times. The chain joins TRBV7-3 to TRBJ2-3, with no clear D. V lost 2 bases and J 4 bases, leaving 13 bases between the germline ends. The CDR3 consists of 15 residues. Germline V gene lookup returns CDR1 SGHTA and CDR2 FQGTGA. The DNA of the CDR3 is TGTGCCAGCAGCTTAGCCCCGGCCTTGGCAGATACGCAGTATTTT. Residues: CASSLAPALADTQYF.

The genes are TRBV5-1 and TRBJ2-5; 7 bases match TRBD1. V shed 2 bases, J shed 7 bases, and the junction held 5 bases outside the gene matches. CDR3 length: 13 residues. CDR1 and CDR2 from the germline V gene are SGHRS and YFSETQ. This CDR3 reads CASSFGTEATQYF. The CDR3 DNA follows: TGCGCCAGCAGCTTTGGGACAGAGGCGACCCAGTACTTC.

This chain joins TRBV20-1 and TRBJ2-3; 9 positions agree with TRBD2. Trimming at V came to 6 bases and at J to 3 bases, leaving 13 bases not matched to a gene. The CDR3 is made up of 16 amino acids. Germline V gives CDR1 DFQATT, CDR2 SNEGSKA (reference sequence). As DNA, the CDR3 is TGCAGTGCGACCGCCGAGGGGAGCGGGGGGACAGATACGCAGTATTTT. Its protein is CSATAEGSGGTDTQYF.

This clonotype was seen more than once but under ten times. This sequence joins TRBV7-3 and TRBJ2-2; D may be TRBD1 or TRBD2 (5 bases each). The CDR3 extends over 13 amino acids. CDR1 SGHTA and CDR2 FQGTGA come from the germline V gene. Deletions cut 5 bases from V and 6 bases from J, with 10 bases between. Here the CDR3 reads CASSGTPSGELFF. In DNA, the CDR3 is TGTGCCAGCAGCGGGACCCCATCCGGGGAGCTGTTTTTT.

There are a few counts of this clonotype. J is TRBJ2-7 and V is TRBV10-3; 10 bases map to TRBD2. Per germline, CDR1 ENHRY and CDR2 SYGVKD. The CDR3 is made up of 14 amino acids. V was pared by 6 bases and J by 4 bases, with 6 bases of the junction left unmatched. CDR3 in DNA: TGTGCCATCAGCACCACTAGCGGGAAGTACGAGCAGTACTTC. Protein product: CAISTTSGKYEQYF.

The chain joins TRBV5-1 to TRBJ2-5; TRBD2 matches at 13 bases. CDR3 size: 15 residues. Germline V CDR1 and CDR2: SGHRS, YFSETQ. V lost 4 bases to trimming and J lost 7 bases; unmatched junction nucleotides: 7. CDR3 amino acids: CASSTELAGGMTQYF. The CDR3, as DNA: TGCGCCAGCAGCACCGAACTAGCGGGGGGGATGACCCAGTACTTC. The whole variable domain, filled in from reference TRBV5-1 and TRBJ2-5, reads KAGVTQTPRYLIKTRGQQVTLSCSPISGHRSVSWYQQTPGQGLQFLFEYFSETQRNKGNFPGRFSGRQFSNSRSEMNVSTLELGDSALYLCASSTELAGGMTQYFGPGTRLLVL.

A few counts support this clonotype. The gene calls are TRBV6-1 and TRBJ1-5; 10 bases map to TRBD1. The V and J ends lost 7 bases and 7 bases, in that order; junction bases with no gene match: 7. CDR1 and CDR2 from the germline V gene are MNHNS and SASEGT. The CDR3 has 14 amino acids. Written as DNA, the CDR3 is TGTGCCAGCACCCGGGACAGGGGAGGACAGCCCCAGCATTTT. It codes for CASTRDRGGQPQHF.

This clonotype was seen a few times. This chain links TRBV25-1 with TRBJ2-1; 7 nucleotides agree with TRBD1. The CDR3 is 15 amino acids. In germline, CDR1 is MGHDK, CDR2 SYGVNS. The V gene end was trimmed by 2 bases and the J gene end by 2 bases; junction bases not matched to a gene: 3. Here the CDR3 reads CASSEEGAAYNEQFF. The CDR3 coding sequence is TGTGCCAGCAGTGAAGAGGGGGCCGCCTACAATGAGCAGTTCTTC.

V usage is TRBV10-3 and J usage is TRBJ1-4; no clear D. The CDR3 extends over 14 amino acids. From germline, CDR1 is ENHRY and CDR2 SYGVKD. Trimming removed 4 bases at V and 0 bases at J, with 6 bases between. This CDR3 reads CAISADATNEKLFF. The CDR3 DNA reads as TGTGCCATCAGTGCAGACGCAACTAATGAAAAACTGTTTTTT.

The chain carries TRBV7-2 and TRBJ2-1, with 14 bases lining up with TRBD2. Germline loops: CDR1 SGHTA, CDR2 FQGNSA. The CDR3 has 15 amino acids. Trimming removed 1 base from V and 9 bases from J; junction bases left unmatched: 2. CDR3 bases: TGTGCCAGCAGCTTAGGGACTAGCGGGAGGTTTGAGCAGTTCTTC. Its protein is CASSLGTSGRFEQFF.

The chain joins TRBV5-1 to TRBJ2-3; D uncertain. The CDR3 loop spans 15 amino acids. Trimming left V 0 bases short and J 8 bases short, with 16 bases between. Germline loops: CDR1 SGHRS, CDR2 YFSETQ. CDR3 in DNA: TGCGCCAGCAGCTTGGCGGTACCTGTTCAGAGTACGCAGTATTTT. Translated, it gives CASSLAVPVQSTQYF.

The V and J genes are TRBV6-1 and TRBJ1-2, with 7 bases matching TRBD1. There are 15 residues in the CDR3. J lost 2 bases, V lost 7 bases, and 10 bases had no gene match. Germline CDR1 reads MNHNS; CDR2 reads SASEGT. The DNA of the CDR3 is TGTGCCAGCAAAGACCCGACAGGGCGGAACTATGGCTACACCTTC. This codes for CASKDPTGRNYGYTF.

This clonotype has just a few counts. V is TRBV7-9 and J is TRBJ1-1, with D unclear. This CDR3 contains 13 residues. V lost 5 bases to trimming and J lost 3 bases, with 10 bases between them. The germline V gene encodes CDR1 SEHNR and CDR2 FQNEAQ (reference sequence). CDR3 in amino acids: CASSTREYTEAFF. The DNA of the CDR3 is TGTGCCAGCAGCACCCGGGAGTACACTGAAGCTTTCTTT.

The rearrangement links TRBV27 to TRBJ2-1; D is tentatively TRBD1 or TRBD2 (6 bases each). The CDR3 contains 16 residues. With 4 bases removed from V and 5 bases from J, the gap between germline ends came to 18 bases. Looked up from germline, CDR1 is MNHEY and CDR2 is SMNVEV (reference sequence). The CDR3 region is CASSSHARGLNNEQFF. CDR3 bases: TGTGCCAGCAGTTCCCACGCCCGGGGGCTTAACAATGAGCAGTTCTTC.

This chain joins TRBV5-1 and TRBJ1-3; the D is unclear. V was shortened by 0 bases and J by 3 bases, with 4 bases between the two germline ends. The CDR3 is made up of 13 amino acids. The germline V gene encodes CDR1 SGHRS and CDR2 YFSETQ. In DNA form, the CDR3 reads TGCGCCAGCAGCTTGGCCATTGGAAACACCATATATTTT. Translating it yields CASSLAIGNTIYF.

This clonotype was detected only a few times. The chain joins TRBV5-1 to TRBJ2-3, with a possible D match to TRBD2 (5 bases). CDR1 is SGHRS, CDR2 YFSETQ, per germline. Trimming took 1 base from V and 2 from J, leaving 8 bases between them. The CDR3 runs to 14 residues. For the CDR3, the DNA is TGCGCCAGCAGCTTGATACTAGTCACAGATACGCAGTATTTT. Its translation is CASSLILVTDTQYF. Looking up the rest from reference TRBV5-1 and TRBJ2-3 gives the full variable domain: KAGVTQTPRYLIKTRGQQVTLSCSPISGHRSVSWYQQTPGQGLQFLFEYFSETQRNKGNFPGRFSGRQFSNSRSEMNVSTLELGDSALYLCASSLILVTDTQYFGPGTRLTVL.

Comments on this clonotype: One junction end disagrees with the germline gene, perhaps due to a read error. This chain connects TRBV5-1 to TRBJ2-6; D is possibly TRBD1 (5 bases). This CDR3 spans 17 amino acids. Germline CDR1 reads SGHRS; CDR2 reads YFSETQ. The CDR3 sequence: CASSLGVYNSGANVLTF. The CDR3 region has the DNA TGCGCCAGCAGCTTGGGGGTATACAACTCTGGGGCCAACGTCCTAACTTTC. The full variable domain, completed using reference TRBV5-1 and TRBJ2-6, is KAGVTQTPRYLIKTRGQQVTLSCSPISGHRSVSWYQQTPGQGLQFLFEYFSETQRNKGNFPGRFSGRQFSNSRSEMNVSTLELGDSALYLCASSLGVYNSGANVLTFGAGSRLTVL.

CDR3 bases: TGTGCCAGCAGCGTAGGTCACCTACTCTACAATGAGCAGTTCTTC. Its translation is CASSVGHLLYNEQFF. This sequence joins TRBV9 and TRBJ2-1; no clear D gene. The CDR3 is 15 amino acids. CDR1 and CDR2 from the germline V gene are SGDLS and YYNGEE. V was trimmed by 0 bases and J by 3 bases, leaving 10 bases between them.

The chain uses TRBV11-3 and TRBJ2-2, with D possibly matching TRBD2 (5 bases). Germline CDR1 and CDR2: SGHNT and YENEEA. The germline V and J ends were trimmed by 8 bases and 9 bases, with 16 bases remaining between them. CDR3 size: 13 residues. The CDR3 sequence: CASSGPGYRELFF. For the CDR3, the DNA is TGTGCCAGCTCTGGGCCGGGGTACAGGGAGCTGTTTTTT.

This clonotype was counted a few times. V is TRBV11-2 and J is TRBJ2-6; 8 bases match TRBD2. V dropped 5 bases and J dropped 1; count of bases not matched to a gene: 10. CDR3 size: 18 residues. Germline V gene sequence: CDR1 SGHAT, CDR2 FQNNGV. CDR3 sequence: CASSAGGHTTSGANVLTF. In nucleotides, the CDR3 is TGTGCCAGCAGCGCGGGAGGACATACCACTTCTGGGGCCAACGTCCTGACTTTC.